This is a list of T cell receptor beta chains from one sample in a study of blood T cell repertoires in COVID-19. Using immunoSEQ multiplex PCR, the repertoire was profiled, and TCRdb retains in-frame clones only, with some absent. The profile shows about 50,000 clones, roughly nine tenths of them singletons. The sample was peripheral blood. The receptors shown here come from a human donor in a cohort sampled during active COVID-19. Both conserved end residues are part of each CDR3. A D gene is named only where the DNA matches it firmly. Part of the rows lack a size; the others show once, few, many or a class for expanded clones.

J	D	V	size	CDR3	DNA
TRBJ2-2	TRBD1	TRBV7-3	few	CASSLTGTGGTGELFF	TGTGCCAGCAGCTTGACCGGGACAGGGGGGACCGGGGAGCTGTTTTTT
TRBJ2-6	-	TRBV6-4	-	CASSDEGSGANVLTF	TGTGCCAGCAGTGACGAGGGTTCTGGGGCCAACGTCCTGACTTTC
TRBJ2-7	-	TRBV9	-	CASTPGPSSYEQYF	TGTGCCAGCACCCCTGGGCCCAGCTCCTACGAGCAGTACTTC
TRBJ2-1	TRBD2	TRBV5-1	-	CASSWTSGIGEQFF	TGCGCCAGCAGCTGGACTAGCGGGATAGGTGAGCAGTTCTTC
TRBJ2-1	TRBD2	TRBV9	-	CASSVDPREGLWNEQFF	TGTGCCAGCAGCGTAGATCCCCGGGAGGGCCTTTGGAATGAGCAGTTCTTC
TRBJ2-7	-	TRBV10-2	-	CASASGRRGPYEQYF	TGCGCCAGCGCGTCCGGGCGCAGGGGCCCTTACGAGCAGTACTTC
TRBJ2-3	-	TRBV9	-	CASSVQSGYSTDTQYF	TGTGCCAGCAGCGTACAATCCGGGTATAGCACAGATACGCAGTATTTT
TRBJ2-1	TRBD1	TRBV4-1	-	CASSQRGTGGLDEQFF	TGCGCCAGCAGCCAACGTGGGACAGGGGGTTTGGATGAGCAGTTCTTC
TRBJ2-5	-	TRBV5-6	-	CASSLAGMQTQYF	TGTGCCAGCAGCTTGGCGGGGATGCAGACCCAGTACTTC
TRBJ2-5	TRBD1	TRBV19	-	CASTKGGPQETQYF	TGTGCCAGTACAAAAGGGGGCCCCCAAGAGACCCAGTACTTC
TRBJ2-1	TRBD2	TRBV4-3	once	CASSQAGTSGYNEQFF	TGCGCCAGCAGCCAAGCCGGGACTAGCGGCTACAATGAGCAGTTCTTC
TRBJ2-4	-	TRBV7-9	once	CASSSRVTAGENIQYF	TGTGCCAGCAGCTCGCGTGTTACGGCAGGGGAAAACATTCAGTACTTC
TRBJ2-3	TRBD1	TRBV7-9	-	CAGTTGGEADTQYF	TGTGCCGGGACGACAGGGGGCGAAGCAGATACGCAGTATTTT
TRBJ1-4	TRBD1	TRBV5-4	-	CASSPRGPNEKLFF	TGTGCCAGCAGCCCGAGGGGGCCTAATGAAAAACTGTTTTTT
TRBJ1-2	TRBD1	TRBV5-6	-	CASSLQGAGYGYTF	TGTGCCAGCAGTCTACAGGGGGCAGGGTATGGCTACACCTTC
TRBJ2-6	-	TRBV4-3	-	CASSPTASSGANVLTF	TGCGCCAGCAGTCCGACGGCTAGCTCTGGGGCCAACGTCCTGACTTTC
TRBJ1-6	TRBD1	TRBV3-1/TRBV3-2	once	CASSQDRGYNSPLHF	TGTGCCAGCAGCCAGGACAGGGGATATAATTCACCCCTCCACTTT
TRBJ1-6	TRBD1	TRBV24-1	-	CATSVPGQGVTPLHF	TGTGCCACCAGTGTCCCGGGACAGGGTGTGACACCCCTCCACTTT